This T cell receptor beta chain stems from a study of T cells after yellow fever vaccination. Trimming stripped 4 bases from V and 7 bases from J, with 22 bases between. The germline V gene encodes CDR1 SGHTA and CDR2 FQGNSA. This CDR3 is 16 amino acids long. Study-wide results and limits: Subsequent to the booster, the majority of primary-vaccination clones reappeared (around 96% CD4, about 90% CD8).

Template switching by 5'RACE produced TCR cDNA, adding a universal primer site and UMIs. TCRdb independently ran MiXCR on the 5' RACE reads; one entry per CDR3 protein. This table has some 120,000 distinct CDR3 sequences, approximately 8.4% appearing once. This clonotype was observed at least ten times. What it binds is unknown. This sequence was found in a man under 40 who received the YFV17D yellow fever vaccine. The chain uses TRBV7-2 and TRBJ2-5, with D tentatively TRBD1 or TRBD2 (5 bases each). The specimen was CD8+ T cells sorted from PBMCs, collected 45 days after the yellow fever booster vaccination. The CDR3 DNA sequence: TGTGCCAGCAGCTCCTCCGGGGCACACAACTCCAGGACCCAGTACTTC. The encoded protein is CASSSSGAHNSRTQYF.